Shown below are 5 T cell receptor beta chains from a single sample sequenced in a study of T cells in Graves' hyperthyroidism and ophthalmopathy. Amplification of TCR beta CDR3 regions was performed using RNA transcripts as template. The HTBI primer set drove a first-round RT-PCR of the TCR CDR3. TCRdb processed the multiplex PCR reads anew with MiXCR; each CDR3 protein has one entry. The table shows about 570,000 distinct CDR3 sequences, with 11% to 15% occurring only once. Sequenced input: blood. These receptors were taken from a woman aged 40 to 55 with Graves' hyperthyroidism.

The chain couples TRBV28 to TRBJ1-2, with D possibly being TRBD1 (5 bases). The CDR3 runs to 12 residues. Germline CDR1 reads MDHEN; CDR2 reads SYDVKM. The ends were cut back, 8 bases at V and 6 bases at J, with 13 bases in the middle. In DNA form, the CDR3 reads TGTGCCAGCGTCCGGGGGACGGATGGCTACACCTTC. It translates to CASVRGTDGYTF.

The rearrangement uses TRBV20-1 and TRBJ2-3, with 12 bases that match TRBD2. Germline-derived CDR1 and CDR2 are DFQATT and SNEGSKA (reference sequence). V was clipped by 4 bases and J by 1 base; unmatched bases: 9. There are 17 residues in the CDR3. The CDR3 DNA reads as TGCAGTGCTATTGACGGACTAGCGGGGACTCGCACAGATACGCAGTATTTT. Amino acid sequence: CSAIDGLAGTRTDTQYF.

This chain joins TRBV11-2 and TRBJ2-1; 8 bases line up with TRBD1. The CDR3 totals 18 residues. In germline, CDR1 is SGHAT, CDR2 FQNNGV. J gave up 2 bases and V 5 bases, and 14 bases lay outside the gene matches. CDR3 region: CASSLIPSDRVAYNEQFF. Written as DNA, the CDR3 is TGTGCCAGCAGCCTTATTCCGTCGGACAGGGTGGCCTACAATGAGCAGTTCTTC.

Regarding this clonotype: It may be a read error: a sequence one base away is much more abundant. The rearrangement joins TRBV6-9 to TRBJ2-2; D assignment may be TRBD1 or TRBD2 (5 bases each). Germline CDR1 reads MNHGY; CDR2 reads SVAAGI. The CDR3 length is 19 residues. CDR3 loop: CASSDNRGRASWNTGELFF. The CDR3 nucleotides are TGCGCCAGCAGTGATAATCGGGGCAGGGCTTCCTGGAACACCGGGGAGCTGTTTTTT.

Remarks on this clonotype: This clone may be a read error of a much larger clone one base away. The chain has TRBV7-8 and TRBJ2-4; 11 nucleotides align to TRBD1. The CDR3 loop spans 15 amino acids. V shed 4 bases, J shed 6 bases, and the junction held 5 bases outside the gene matches. CDR1 is SGHVS, CDR2 FQNEAQ, per germline. CDR3 region: CASSSAGTGGNIQYF. The CDR3 DNA follows: TGTGCCAGCAGCTCAGCAGGGACAGGGGGAAACATTCAGTACTTC.